What follows describes a single T cell receptor (beta chain). The antigen is not known. This record comes from a study of shared clonotypes between healthy human individuals. Terminally differentiated effector memory CD45RA+ cells were left out of the naive CD8 fraction, which was CD45RO-negative and positively selected for CCR7. Study-wide points: Generation probability values for non-shared clonotypes were lower than those for clonotypes shared by all four donors. Donor clonotype sharing was expected to depend on sequencing depth.

V was pared by 0 bases and J by 1 base, with 10 bases between. Germline CDR1 and CDR2: GTSNPN and SVGIG (reference sequence). The CDR3 runs 15 residues. The method was immunoSEQ multiplex PCR; TCRdb's version includes in-frame clones alone and lacks a portion of them. This table has about 800,000 clones, 90% to 98% appearing once. The receptor was isolated from a man in his thirties or forties in good health. The sequenced sample was naive CD8+ T cells sorted from blood. The rearrangement uses TRBV30 and TRBJ1-5; D is unclear. The CDR3 here is CAWSVNHPSNQPQHF. The CDR3 DNA is TGTGCCTGGAGTGTAAACCATCCCAGCAATCAGCCCCAGCATTTT. Filled out from reference TRBV30 and TRBJ1-5, the complete variable domain reads SQTIHQWPATLVQPVGSPLSLECTVEGTSNPNLYWYRQAAGRGLQLLFYSVGIGQISSEVPQNLSASRPQDRQFILSSKKLLLSDSGFYLCAWSVNHPSNQPQHFGDGTRLSIL.